This T cell receptor beta chain appears in the sequencing data of a study of lymphopenia after photon versus proton radiotherapy. The study, taken as a whole, reports: Photon-treated patients lost naive T cells and TCR diversity; proton-treated stayed stable. Oligoclonal CD8+ Temra expansion after nadir drove photon patients' diversity drop. Better survival with proton therapy was suggested as possible, not demonstrated.

On this clone: Its antigen is currently unknown.

Sequencing was performed with immunoSEQ multiplex PCR; in TCRdb, only in-frame clones are kept and a portion is missing. The repertoire holds roughly 53,000 clones, with about 83% as singletons. The CDR3 runs 18 residues. Germline values: CDR1 MGHRA, CDR2 YSYEKL. This sequence originates from a man in his fifties or sixties with gastric cancer. The chain joins TRBV4-1 to TRBJ2-5; 8 nucleotides match TRBD1. Judging by the DNA end, TRBJ2-7 fits better; the J call may be wrong. The source material was peripheral blood, sampled from a patient treated with photon-based radiotherapy. The CDR3 here is CASSQGSVFGQGRNEQYF. The CDR3 DNA follows: TGCGCCAGCAGCCAAGGTTCAGTCTTCGGACAGGGCAGGAACGAGCAGTACTTC.